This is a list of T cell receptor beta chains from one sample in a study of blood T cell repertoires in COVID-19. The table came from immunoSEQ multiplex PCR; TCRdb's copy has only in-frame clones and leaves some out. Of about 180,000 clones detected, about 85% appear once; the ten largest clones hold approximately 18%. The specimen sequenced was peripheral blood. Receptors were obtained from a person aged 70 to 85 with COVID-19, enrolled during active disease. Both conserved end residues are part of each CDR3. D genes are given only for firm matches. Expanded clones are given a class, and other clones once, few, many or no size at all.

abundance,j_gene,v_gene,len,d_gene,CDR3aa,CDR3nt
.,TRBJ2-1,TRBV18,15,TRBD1,CASSPGQAQVNEQFF,TGTGCCAGCTCACCGGGACAGGCCCAGGTCAATGAGCAGTTCTTC
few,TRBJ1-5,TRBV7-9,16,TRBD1,CASSPGLPGQGRAQHF,TGTGCCAGCAGCCCCGGCCTTCCGGGACAGGGAAGGGCCCAGCATTTT
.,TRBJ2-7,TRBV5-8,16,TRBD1,CASSLDRDSHSYEQYF,TGTGCCAGCAGCTTGGACCGGGACAGCCACTCCTACGAGCAGTACTTC
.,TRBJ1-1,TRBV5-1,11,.,CASSLSGEAFF,TGCGCCAGCAGCTTGTCGGGTGAAGCTTTCTTT
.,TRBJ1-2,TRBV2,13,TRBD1,CASSEQGNYGYTF,TGTGCCAGCAGCGAACAGGGGAACTATGGCTACACCTTC
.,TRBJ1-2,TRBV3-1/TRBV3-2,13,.,CASSHLTGGGYTF,TGTGCCAGCAGCCACCTGACAGGAGGAGGCTACACCTTC
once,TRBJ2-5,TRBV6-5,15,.,CASSYAQGGQETQYF,TGTGCCAGCAGTTACGCCCAGGGGGGACAAGAGACCCAGTACTTC
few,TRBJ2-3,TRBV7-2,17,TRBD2,CASSLRVGGLPTDTQYF,TGTGCCAGCAGCTTAAGGGTCGGGGGACTACCTACAGATACGCAGTATTTT
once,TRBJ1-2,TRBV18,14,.,CASSPPGRNYGYTF,TGTGCCAGCTCACCACCGGGCAGAAACTATGGCTACACCTTC
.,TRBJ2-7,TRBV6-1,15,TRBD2,CASSEVAGGPYEQYF,TGTGCCAGCAGTGAAGTGGCGGGAGGGCCCTACGAGCAGTACTTC
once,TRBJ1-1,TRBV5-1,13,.,CASSIGGRTEAFF,TGCGCCAGCAGCATCGGAGGTAGGACTGAAGCTTTCTTT
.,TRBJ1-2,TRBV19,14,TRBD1,CASSRGQGVNGYTF,TGTGCCAGTAGTCGTGGACAGGGGGTAAATGGCTACACCTTC
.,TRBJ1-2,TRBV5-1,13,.,CASSLARDYGYTF,TGCGCCAGCAGCTTGGCTCGGGACTATGGCTACACCTTC
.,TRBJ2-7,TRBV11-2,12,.,CASSSAGYEQYF,TGTGCCAGCAGCTCCGCAGGGTATGAGCAGTACTTC
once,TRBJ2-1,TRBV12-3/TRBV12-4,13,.,CASSFGHYNEQFF,TGTGCCAGCAGTTTCGGACATTACAATGAGCAGTTCTTC
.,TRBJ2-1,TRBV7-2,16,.,CASSLTDYYPYNEQFF,TGTGCCAGCAGCTTAACGGACTATTACCCATACAATGAGCAGTTCTTC
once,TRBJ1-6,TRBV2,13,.,CASSTDGASPLHF,TGTGCCAGCAGTACCGATGGGGCTTCACCCCTCCACTTT
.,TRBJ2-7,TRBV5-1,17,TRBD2,CASSSGLAGGSSYEQYF,TGCGCCAGCAGCTCGGGACTAGCGGGAGGTAGCTCCTACGAGCAGTACTTC
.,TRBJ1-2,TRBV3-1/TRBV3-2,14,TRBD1,CASSHATGHYGYTF,TGTGCCAGCAGCCATGCGACAGGGCACTATGGCTACACCTTC
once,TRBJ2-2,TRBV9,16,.,CASSVGGSPNTGELFF,TGTGCCAGCAGCGTAGGAGGGTCTCCGAACACCGGGGAGCTGTTTTTT
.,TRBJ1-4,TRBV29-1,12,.,CSVWTDQGKLFF,TGCAGCGTTTGGACAGATCAGGGAAAACTGTTTTTT
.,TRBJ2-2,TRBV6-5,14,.,CASRLTISGGELFF,TGTGCCAGCAGGTTGACAATTTCAGGCGGGGAGCTGTTTTTT
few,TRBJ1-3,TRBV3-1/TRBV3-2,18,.,CASSLRSGMGSPGNTIYF,TGTGCCAGCAGCCTAAGATCAGGGATGGGCTCCCCTGGAAACACCATATATTTT
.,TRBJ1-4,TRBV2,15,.,CASSEFHRADEKLFF,TGTGCCAGCAGTGAATTTCACAGGGCGGATGAAAAACTGTTTTTT
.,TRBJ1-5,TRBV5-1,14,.,CASSLLGADQPQHF,TGCGCCAGCAGCTTGTTGGGAGCCGATCAGCCCCAGCATTTT
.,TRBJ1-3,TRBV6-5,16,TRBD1,CASSYSRTGGGNTIYF,TGTGCCAGCAGTTACTCGAGGACAGGGGGGGGAAACACCATATATTTT
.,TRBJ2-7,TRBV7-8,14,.,CASSLAGRSHEQYF,TGTGCCAGCAGCTTAGCGGGTAGGAGCCACGAGCAGTACTTC
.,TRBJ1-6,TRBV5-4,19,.,CASSLWWLEGPSYNSPLHF,TGTGCCAGCAGCTTGTGGTGGTTGGAGGGCCCCTCCTATAATTCACCCCTCCACTTT
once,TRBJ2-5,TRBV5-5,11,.,CASTQLETQYF,TGTGCCAGCACCCAACTGGAGACCCAGTACTTC
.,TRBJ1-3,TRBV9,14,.,CASSVSLDGDTIYF,TGTGCCAGCAGCGTATCCCTCGACGGGGACACCATATATTTT
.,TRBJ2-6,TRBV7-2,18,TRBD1,CASSSRTGVMAGANVLTF,TGTGCCAGCAGCTCAAGGACAGGGGTTATGGCTGGGGCCAACGTCCTGACTTTC
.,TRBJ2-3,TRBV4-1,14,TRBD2,CASSFSGSTDTQYF,TGCGCCAGCAGCTTTAGCGGGAGCACAGATACGCAGTATTTT
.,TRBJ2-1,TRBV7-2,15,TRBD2,CASSTRTGGANEQFF,TGTGCCAGCAGCACACGGACCGGGGGGGCCAATGAGCAGTTCTTC